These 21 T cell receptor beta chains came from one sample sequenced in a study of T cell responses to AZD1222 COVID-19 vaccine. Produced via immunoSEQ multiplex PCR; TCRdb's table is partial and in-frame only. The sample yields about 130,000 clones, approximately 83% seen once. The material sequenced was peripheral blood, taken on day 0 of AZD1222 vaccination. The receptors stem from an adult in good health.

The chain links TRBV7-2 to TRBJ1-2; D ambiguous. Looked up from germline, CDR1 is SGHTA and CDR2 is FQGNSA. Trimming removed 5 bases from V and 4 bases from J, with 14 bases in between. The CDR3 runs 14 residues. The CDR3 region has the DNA TGTGCCAGCAGCCGCCCCCGTGGGAGCTATGGCTACACCTTC. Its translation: CASSRPRGSYGYTF. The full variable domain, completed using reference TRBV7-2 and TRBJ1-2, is GAGVSQSPSNKVTEKGKDVELRCDPISGHTALYWYRQSLGQGLEFLIYFQGNSAPDKSGLPSDRFSAERTGGSVSTLTIQRTQQEDSAVYLCASSRPRGSYGYTFGSGTRLTVV.

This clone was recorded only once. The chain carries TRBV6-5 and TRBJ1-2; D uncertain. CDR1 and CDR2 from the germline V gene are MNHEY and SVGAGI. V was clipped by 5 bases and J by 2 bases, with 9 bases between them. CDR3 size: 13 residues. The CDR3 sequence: CASSPGNNYGYTF. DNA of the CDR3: TGTGCCAGCAGTCCGGGGAACAACTATGGCTACACCTTC.

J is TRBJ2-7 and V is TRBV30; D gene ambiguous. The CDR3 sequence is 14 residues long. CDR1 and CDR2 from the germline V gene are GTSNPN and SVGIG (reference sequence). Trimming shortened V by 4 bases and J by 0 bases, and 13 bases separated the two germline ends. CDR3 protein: CAWNTRAPSYEQYF. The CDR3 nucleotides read TGTGCCTGGAATACAAGGGCCCCCTCCTACGAGCAGTACTTC.

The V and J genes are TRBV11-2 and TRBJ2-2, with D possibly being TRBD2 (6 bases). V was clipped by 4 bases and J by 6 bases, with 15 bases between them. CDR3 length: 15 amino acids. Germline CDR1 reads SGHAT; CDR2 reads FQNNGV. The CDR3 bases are TGTGCCAGCAGCTACCCTTGGGGGGTTGCCGGGGAGCTGTTTTTT. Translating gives CASSYPWGVAGELFF.

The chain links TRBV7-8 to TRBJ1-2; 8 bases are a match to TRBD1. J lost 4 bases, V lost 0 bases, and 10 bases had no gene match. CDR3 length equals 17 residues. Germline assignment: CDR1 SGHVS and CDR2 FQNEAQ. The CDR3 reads CASSLALGQDVFYGYTF. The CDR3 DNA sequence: TGTGCCAGCAGCTTAGCGTTGGGACAGGACGTTTTCTATGGCTACACCTTC.

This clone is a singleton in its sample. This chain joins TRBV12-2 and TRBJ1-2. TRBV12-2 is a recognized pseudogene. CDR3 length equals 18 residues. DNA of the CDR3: TGTGCAAGTCGCTTAGCTTGGAGGGGCGCGACAGCTAACTATGGCTACACCTTC. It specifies CASRLAWRGATANYGYTF.

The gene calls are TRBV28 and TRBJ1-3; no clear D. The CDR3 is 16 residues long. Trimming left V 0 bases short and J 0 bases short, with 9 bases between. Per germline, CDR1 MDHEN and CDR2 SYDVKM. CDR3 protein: CASSLWAQDSGNTIYF. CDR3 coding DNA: TGTGCCAGCAGTTTATGGGCTCAGGACTCTGGAAACACCATATATTTT. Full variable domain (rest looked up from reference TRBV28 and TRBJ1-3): DVKVTQSSRYLVKRTGEKVFLECVQDMDHENMFWYRQDPGLGLRLIYFSYDVKMKEKGDIPEGYSVSREKKERFSLILESASTNQTSMYLCASSLWAQDSGNTIYFGEGSWLTVV.

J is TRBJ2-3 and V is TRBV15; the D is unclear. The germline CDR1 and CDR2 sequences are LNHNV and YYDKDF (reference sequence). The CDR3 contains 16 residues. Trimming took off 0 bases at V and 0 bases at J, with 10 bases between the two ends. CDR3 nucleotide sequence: TGTGCCACCAGCAGAGATTTCTACTCTAGCACAGATACGCAGTATTTT. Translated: CATSRDFYSSTDTQYF.

The CDR3 reads CASSIPGTGANVLTF. The DNA of the CDR3 is TGTGCCAGTAGTATCCCGGGGACCGGGGCCAACGTCCTGACTTTC. The rearrangement joins TRBV19 to TRBJ2-6; D may correspond to TRBD1 or TRBD2 (5 bases each). This CDR3 comprises 15 residues. V lost 3 bases, J lost 4 bases, and 10 bases lay in between. CDR1 and CDR2 from the germline V gene are LNHDA and SQIVND (reference sequence).

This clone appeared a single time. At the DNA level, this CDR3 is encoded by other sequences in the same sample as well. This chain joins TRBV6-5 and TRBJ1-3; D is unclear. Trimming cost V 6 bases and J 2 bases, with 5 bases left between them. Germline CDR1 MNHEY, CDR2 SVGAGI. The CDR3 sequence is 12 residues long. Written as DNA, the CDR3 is TGTGCCAGCAGGGCCCCTGGAAACACCATATATTTT. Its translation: CASRAPGNTIYF.

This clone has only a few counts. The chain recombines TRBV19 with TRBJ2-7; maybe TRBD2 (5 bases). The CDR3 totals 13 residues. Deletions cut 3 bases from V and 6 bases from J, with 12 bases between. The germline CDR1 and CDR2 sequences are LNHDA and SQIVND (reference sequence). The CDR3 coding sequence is TGTGCCAGTAGTATGAGGTCGGGGTCCGAGCAGTACTTC. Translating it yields CASSMRSGSEQYF.

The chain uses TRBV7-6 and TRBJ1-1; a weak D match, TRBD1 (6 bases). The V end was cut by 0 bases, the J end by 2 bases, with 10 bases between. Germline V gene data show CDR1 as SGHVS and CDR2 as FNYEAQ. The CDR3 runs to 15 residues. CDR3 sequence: CASSLALGGNTEAFF. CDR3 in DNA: TGTGCCAGCAGCTTAGCCTTAGGGGGTAACACTGAAGCTTTCTTT.

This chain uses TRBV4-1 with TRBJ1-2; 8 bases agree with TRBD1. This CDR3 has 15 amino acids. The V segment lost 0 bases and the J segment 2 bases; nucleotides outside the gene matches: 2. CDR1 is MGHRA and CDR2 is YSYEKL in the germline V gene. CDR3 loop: CASSQDSGGNYGYTF. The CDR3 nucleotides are TGCGCCAGCAGCCAAGACTCAGGGGGCAACTATGGCTACACCTTC.

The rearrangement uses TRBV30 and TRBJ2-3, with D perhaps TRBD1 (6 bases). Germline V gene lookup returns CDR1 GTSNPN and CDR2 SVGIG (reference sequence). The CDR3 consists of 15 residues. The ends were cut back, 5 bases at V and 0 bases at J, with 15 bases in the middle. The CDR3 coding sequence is TGTGCCTGGGATCAGGGGCGGAAGAGCACAGATACGCAGTATTTT. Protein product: CAWDQGRKSTDTQYF.

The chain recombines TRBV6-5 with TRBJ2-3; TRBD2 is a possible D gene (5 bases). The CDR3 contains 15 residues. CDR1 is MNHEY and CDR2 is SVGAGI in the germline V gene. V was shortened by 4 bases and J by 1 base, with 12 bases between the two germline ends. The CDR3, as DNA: TGTGCCAGCAGTTCTCTCCGGGGAGGCACAGATACGCAGTATTTT. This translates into CASSSLRGGTDTQYF.

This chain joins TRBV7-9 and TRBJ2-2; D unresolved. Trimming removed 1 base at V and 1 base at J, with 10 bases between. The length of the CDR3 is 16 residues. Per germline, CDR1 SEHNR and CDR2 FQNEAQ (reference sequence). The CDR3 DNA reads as TGTGCCAGCAGCTTAGTGGCAGTCGAGAACACCGGGGAGCTGTTTTTT. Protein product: CASSLVAVENTGELFF.

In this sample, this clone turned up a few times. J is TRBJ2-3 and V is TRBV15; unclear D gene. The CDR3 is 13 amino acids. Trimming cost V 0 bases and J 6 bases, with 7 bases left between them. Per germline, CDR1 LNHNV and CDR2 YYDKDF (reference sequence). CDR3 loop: CATSRDRQDTQYF. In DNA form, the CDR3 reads TGTGCCACCAGCAGAGATCGCCAGGATACGCAGTATTTT.

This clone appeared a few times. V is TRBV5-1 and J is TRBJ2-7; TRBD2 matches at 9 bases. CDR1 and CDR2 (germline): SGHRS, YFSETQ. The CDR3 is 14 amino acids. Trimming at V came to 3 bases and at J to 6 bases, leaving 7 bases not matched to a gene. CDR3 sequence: CASSSGTSRGEQYF. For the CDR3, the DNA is TGCGCCAGCAGCTCCGGGACTAGCCGGGGCGAGCAGTACTTC.

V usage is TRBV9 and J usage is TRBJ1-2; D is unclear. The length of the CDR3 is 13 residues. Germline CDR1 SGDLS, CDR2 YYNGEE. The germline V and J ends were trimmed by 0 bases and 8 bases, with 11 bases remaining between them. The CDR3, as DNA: TGTGCCAGCAGCGTAGGCCCGGAAAGAGGCTACACCTTC. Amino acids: CASSVGPERGYTF.

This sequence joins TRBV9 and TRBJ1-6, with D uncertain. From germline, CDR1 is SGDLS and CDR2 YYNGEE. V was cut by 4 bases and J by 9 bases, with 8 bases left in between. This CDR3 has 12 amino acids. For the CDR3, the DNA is TGTGCCAGCAGCTCCACGGGTTCACCCCTCCACTTT. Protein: CASSSTGSPLHF.

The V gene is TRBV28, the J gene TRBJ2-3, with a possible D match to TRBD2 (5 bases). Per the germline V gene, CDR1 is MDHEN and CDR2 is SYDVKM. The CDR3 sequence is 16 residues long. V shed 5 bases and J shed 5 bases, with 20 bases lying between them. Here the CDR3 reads CASSPTRGLFGDTQYF. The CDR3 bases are TGTGCCAGCAGTCCCACCCGAGGGCTTTTTGGAGATACGCAGTATTTT.